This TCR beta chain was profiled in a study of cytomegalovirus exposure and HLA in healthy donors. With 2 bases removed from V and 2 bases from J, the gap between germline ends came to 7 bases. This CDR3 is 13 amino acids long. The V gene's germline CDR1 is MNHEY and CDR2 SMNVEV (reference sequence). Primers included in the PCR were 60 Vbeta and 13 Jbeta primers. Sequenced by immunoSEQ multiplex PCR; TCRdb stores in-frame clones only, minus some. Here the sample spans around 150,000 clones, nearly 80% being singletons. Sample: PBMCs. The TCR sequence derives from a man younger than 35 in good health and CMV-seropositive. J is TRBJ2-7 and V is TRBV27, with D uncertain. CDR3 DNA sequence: TGTGCCAGCAGTTTAACACAGACCTACGAGCAGTACTTC. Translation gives CASSLTQTYEQYF.